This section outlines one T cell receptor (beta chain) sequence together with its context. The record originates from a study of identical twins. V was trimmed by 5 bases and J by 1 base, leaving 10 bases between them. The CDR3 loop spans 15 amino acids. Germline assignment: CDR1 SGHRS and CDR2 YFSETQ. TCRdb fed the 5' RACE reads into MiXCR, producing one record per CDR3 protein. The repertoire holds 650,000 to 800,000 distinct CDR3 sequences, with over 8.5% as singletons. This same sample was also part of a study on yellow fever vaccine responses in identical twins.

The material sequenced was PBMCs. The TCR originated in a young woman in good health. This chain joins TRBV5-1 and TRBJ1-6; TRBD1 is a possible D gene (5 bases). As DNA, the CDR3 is TGCGCCAGCAGGTCATCAGGGTCCTATAATTCACCCCTCCACTTT. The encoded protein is CASRSSGSYNSPLHF. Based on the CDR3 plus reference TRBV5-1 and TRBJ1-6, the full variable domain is KAGVTQTPRYLIKTRGQQVTLSCSPISGHRSVSWYQQTPGQGLQFLFEYFSETQRNKGNFPGRFSGRQFSNSRSEMNVSTLELGDSALYLCASRSSGSYNSPLHFGNGTRLTVT.